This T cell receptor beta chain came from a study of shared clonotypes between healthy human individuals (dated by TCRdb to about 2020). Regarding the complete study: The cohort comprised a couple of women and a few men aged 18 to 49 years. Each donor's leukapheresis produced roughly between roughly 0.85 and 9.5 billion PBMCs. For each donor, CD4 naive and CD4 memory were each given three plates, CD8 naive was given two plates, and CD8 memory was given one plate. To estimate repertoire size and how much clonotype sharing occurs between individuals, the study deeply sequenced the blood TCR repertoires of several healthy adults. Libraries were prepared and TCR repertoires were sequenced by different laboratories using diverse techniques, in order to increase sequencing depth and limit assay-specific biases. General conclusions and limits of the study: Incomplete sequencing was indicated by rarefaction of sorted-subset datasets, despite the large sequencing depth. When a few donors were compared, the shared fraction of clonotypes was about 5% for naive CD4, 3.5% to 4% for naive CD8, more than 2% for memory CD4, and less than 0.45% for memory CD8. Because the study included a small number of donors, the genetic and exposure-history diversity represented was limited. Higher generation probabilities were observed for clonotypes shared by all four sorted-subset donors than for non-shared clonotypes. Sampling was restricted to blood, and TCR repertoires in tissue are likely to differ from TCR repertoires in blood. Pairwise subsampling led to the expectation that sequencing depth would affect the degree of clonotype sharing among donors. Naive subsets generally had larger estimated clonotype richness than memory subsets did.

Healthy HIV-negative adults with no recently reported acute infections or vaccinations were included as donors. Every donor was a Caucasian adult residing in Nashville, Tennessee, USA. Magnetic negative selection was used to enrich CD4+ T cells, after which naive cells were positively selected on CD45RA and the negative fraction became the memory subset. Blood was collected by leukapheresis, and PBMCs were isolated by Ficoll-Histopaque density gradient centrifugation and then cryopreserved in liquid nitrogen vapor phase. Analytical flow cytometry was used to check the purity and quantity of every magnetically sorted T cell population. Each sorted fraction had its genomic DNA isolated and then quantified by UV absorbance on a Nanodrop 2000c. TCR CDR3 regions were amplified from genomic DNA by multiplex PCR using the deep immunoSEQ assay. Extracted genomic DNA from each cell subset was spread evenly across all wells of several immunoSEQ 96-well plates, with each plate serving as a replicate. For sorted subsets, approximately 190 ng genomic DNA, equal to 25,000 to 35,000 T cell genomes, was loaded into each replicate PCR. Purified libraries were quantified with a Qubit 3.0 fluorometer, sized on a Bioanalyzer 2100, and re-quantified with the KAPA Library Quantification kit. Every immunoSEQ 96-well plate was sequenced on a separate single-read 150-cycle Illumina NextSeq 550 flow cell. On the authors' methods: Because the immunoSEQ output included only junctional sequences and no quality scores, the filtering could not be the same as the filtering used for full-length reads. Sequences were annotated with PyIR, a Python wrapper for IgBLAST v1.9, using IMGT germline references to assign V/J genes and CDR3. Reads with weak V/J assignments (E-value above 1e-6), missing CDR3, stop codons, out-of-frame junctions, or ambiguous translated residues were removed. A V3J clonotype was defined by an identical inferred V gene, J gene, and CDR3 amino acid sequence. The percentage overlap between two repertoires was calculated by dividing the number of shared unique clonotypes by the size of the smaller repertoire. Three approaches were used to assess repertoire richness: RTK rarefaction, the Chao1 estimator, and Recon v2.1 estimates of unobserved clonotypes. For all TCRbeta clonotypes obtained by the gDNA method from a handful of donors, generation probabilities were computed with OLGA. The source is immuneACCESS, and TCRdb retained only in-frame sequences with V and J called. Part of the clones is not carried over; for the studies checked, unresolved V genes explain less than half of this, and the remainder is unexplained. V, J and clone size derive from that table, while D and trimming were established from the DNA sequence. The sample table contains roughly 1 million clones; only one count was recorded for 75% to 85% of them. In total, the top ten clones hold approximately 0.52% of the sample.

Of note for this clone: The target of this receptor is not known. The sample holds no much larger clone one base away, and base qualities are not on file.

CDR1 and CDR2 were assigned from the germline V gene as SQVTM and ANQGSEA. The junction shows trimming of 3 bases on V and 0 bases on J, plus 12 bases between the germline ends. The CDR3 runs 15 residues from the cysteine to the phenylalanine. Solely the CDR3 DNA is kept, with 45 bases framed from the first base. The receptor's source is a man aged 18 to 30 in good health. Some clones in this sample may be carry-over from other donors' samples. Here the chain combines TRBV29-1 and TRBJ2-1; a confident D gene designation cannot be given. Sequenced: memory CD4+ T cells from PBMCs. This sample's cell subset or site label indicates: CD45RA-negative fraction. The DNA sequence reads TGCAGCGTTGACCACCCGCAGAGCTCCTACAATGAGCAGTTCTTC. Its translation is CSVDHPQSSYNEQFF.